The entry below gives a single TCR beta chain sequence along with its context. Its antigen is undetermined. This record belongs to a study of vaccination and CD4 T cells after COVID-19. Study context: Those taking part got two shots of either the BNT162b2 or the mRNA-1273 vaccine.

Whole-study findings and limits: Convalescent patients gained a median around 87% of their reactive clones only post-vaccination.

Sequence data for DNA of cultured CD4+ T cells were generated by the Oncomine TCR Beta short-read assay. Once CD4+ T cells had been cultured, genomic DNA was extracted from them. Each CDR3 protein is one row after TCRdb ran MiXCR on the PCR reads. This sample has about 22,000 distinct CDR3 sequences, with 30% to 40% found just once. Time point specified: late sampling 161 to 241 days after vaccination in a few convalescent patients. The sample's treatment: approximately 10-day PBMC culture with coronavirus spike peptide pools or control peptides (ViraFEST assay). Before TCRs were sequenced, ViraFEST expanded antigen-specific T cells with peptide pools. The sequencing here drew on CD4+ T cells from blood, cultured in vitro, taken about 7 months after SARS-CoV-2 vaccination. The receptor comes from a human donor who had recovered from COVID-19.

The CDR3 reads CATSRPSGGLETQYF. In DNA form, the CDR3 reads TGTGCCACCAGCAGACCTAGCGGGGGGTTGGAGACCCAGTACTTC. This chain uses TRBV15 with TRBJ2-5, with 11 bases aligning to TRBD2. The germline CDR1 and CDR2 sequences are LNHNV and YYDKDF (reference sequence). V gave up 2 bases and J gave up 5 bases; unmatched junction bases: 4. This CDR3 contains 15 residues.